The source of this T cell receptor (beta chain) is a study of T cell repertoires in aging, cancer and after chemotherapy. This clonotype has just a few counts. Rearranged V-D-J TRB sequences were amplified with a mixed TRB-A/B primer pool. Via MiXCR, TCRdb re-called the multiplex PCR reads, giving one row per CDR3 protein. This sample has 2,500 to 3,500 distinct CDR3 sequences; about 29% occur once, and the top ten carry about 3.5%. The CDR3 extends over 14 amino acids. V lost 4 bases and J 2 bases, leaving 11 bases between the germline ends. Peripheral blood genomic DNA, not sorted cells or RNA, was the template.

The sample was blood. The chain employs TRBV12-3 or TRBV12-4 and TRBJ1-2; maybe TRBD1 (5 bases). The sequence was collected from a human donor with a solid tumor. In nucleotides, the CDR3 is TGTGCCAGCAGTTCCCTTGGGGACAACTATGGCTACACCTTC. It encodes CASSSLGDNYGYTF.